These 4 T cell receptor beta chains came from one sample sequenced in a study of spatial heterogeneity in lung cancer. Time point given: blood at routine non-recurrence follow-up after resection. Unsorted whole RNA from tumor, nontumor lung or frozen PBMC underwent sequencing. From the 5' RACE reads, TCRdb called clonotypes with MiXCR, one entry per CDR3 protein. The data contain around 120,000 distinct CDR3 sequences, 10% to 15% of them singletons. The sample consisted of PBMCs, taken at follow-up. The source of these receptors is a male donor with early-stage non-small cell lung cancer.

This clonotype was seen only once. The rearrangement joins TRBV15 to TRBJ2-3, with 8 positions matching TRBD1. The V gene's germline CDR1 is LNHNV and CDR2 YYDKDF (reference sequence). This CDR3 is 19 amino acids long. Trimming removed 1 base from V and 3 bases from J; junction bases left unmatched: 15. DNA of the CDR3: TGTGCCACCAGCAGAGCCCCCCGTACGACAGGGGCCAATACAGATACGCAGTATTTT. Amino acids: CATSRAPRTTGANTDTQYF.

This clonotype has ten or more counts. This chain uses TRBV28 with TRBJ2-4, with TRBD1 matching 8 bases. CDR1 is MDHEN, CDR2 SYDVKM, per germline. There are 16 residues in the CDR3. With V trimmed by 7 bases and J by 3 bases, 11 bases remained unmatched. CDR3 DNA sequence: TGTGCCAGCACCACGACAGGGGAACTTGTCAAAAACATTCAGTACTTC. This translates into CASTTTGELVKNIQYF.

This clonotype appeared many times. CDR3 DNA sequence: TGCAGTGCTAGAGATCTCCTAACCGGTTCCTACGAGCAGTACTTC. Its protein is CSARDLLTGSYEQYF. V is TRBV20-1 and J is TRBJ2-7, with D hard to call. V lost 0 bases and J lost 1, with 13 bases in between. CDR1 is DFQATT, CDR2 SNEGSKA, per germline (reference sequence). The length of the CDR3 is 15 residues.

The chain combines TRBV7-2 with TRBJ2-5; D is undetermined. The germline V gene has CDR1 SGHTA and CDR2 FQGNSA. The CDR3 runs to 13 residues. The V and J ends lost 2 bases and 5 bases respectively, with 9 bases between them. As DNA, the CDR3 is TGTGCCAGCAGCTTATGGCGGTTCGAGACCCAGTACTTC. Its protein is CASSLWRFETQYF.